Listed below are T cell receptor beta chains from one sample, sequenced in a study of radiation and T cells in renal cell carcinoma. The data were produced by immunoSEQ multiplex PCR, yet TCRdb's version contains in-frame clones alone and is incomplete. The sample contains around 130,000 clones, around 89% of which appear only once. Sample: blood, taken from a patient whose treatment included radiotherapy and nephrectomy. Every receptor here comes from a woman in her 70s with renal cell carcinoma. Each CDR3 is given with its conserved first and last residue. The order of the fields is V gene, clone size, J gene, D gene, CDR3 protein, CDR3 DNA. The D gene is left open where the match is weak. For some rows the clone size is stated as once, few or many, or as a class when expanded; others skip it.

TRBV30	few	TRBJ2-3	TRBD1	CAWSGQGTDTQYF	TGTGCCTGGTCGGGACAGGGGACAGATACGCAGTATTTT
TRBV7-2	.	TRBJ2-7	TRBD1	CASSRTGTGLNEQYF	TGTGCCAGCAGCCGTACCGGGACAGGGTTAAACGAGCAGTACTTC
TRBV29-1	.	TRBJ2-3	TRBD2	CSVEISGGGTDTQYF	TGCAGCGTTGAAATTAGCGGGGGAGGCACAGATACGCAGTATTTT
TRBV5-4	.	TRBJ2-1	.	CASSGFAGTQNEQFF	TGTGCCAGCAGCGGGTTCGCCGGGACTCAAAATGAGCAGTTCTTC
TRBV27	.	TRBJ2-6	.	CASSRLRAGANVLTF	TGTGCCAGCAGTCGATTAAGGGCTGGGGCCAACGTCCTGACTTTC
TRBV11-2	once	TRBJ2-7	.	CASSLEPFYEQYF	TGTGCCAGCAGCTTAGAACCGTTTTACGAGCAGTACTTC
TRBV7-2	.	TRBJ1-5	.	CASSLDRTFNQPQHF	TGTGCCAGCAGCTTAGACCGGACGTTCAATCAGCCCCAGCATTTT
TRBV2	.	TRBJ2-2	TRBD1	CASSFRDRGPSGELFF	TGTGCCAGCAGTTTCCGGGACAGGGGGCCTTCCGGGGAGCTGTTTTTT
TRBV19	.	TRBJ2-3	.	CASSDLGRDTQYF	TGTGCCAGTAGTGACCTCGGGAGAGATACGCAGTATTTT
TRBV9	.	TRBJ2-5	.	CASSVGGGKETQYF	TGTGCCAGCAGCGTAGGCGGGGGCAAAGAGACCCAGTACTTC
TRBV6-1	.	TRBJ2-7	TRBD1	CAAKGATYEQYF	TGTGCCGCCAAGGGGGCCACCTACGAGCAGTACTTC
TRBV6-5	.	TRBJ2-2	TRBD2	CASMTSGGNTGELFF	TGTGCCAGCATGACTAGCGGGGGGAACACCGGGGAGCTGTTTTTT
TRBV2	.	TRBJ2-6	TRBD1	CASTRGRTGAPGANVLTF	TGTGCCAGCACCCGCGGTAGGACAGGGGCACCGGGGGCCAACGTCCTGACTTTC
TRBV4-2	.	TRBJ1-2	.	CASSQVGEDYGYTF	TGTGCCAGCAGCCAAGTCGGGGAGGACTATGGCTACACCTTC
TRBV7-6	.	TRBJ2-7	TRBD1	CASSLWTGSYEQYF	TGTGCCAGCAGCCTCTGGACAGGGAGCTACGAGCAGTACTTC
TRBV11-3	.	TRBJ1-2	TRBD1	CASSLVGGQTHGYTF	TGTGCCAGCAGCTTAGTTGGGGGACAGACCCATGGCTACACCTTC
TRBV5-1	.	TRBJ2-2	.	CASSLSQTGTGELFF	TGCGCCAGCAGCTTGTCTCAAACTGGCACCGGGGAGCTGTTTTTT
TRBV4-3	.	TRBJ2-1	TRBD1	CASSQSGQAKYNEQFF	TGCGCCAGCAGCCAATCCGGACAGGCGAAATACAATGAGCAGTTCTTC
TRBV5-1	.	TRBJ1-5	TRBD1	CASSPEGTGGLQPQHF	TGCGCCAGCAGCCCCGAAGGGACAGGGGGCTTGCAGCCCCAGCATTTT
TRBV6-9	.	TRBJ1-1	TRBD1	CASSWTGTGGQGMNTEAFF	TGTGCCAGCAGTTGGACAGGGACAGGTGGCCAGGGAATGAACACTGAAGCTTTCTTT
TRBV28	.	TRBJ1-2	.	CASSLSGFNYGYTF	TGTGCCAGCAGTTTGAGCGGTTTCAACTATGGCTACACCTTC
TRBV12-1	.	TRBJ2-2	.	CASSGPGTSGSDTGELFF	TGTGCCAGCAGCGGTCCCGGGACTAGCGGGTCGGACACCGGGGAGCTGTTTTTT
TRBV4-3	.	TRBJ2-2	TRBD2	CASSQELAGALAKELFF	TGCGCCAGCAGCCAAGAGTTAGCGGGGGCCCTTGCAAAGGAGCTGTTTTTT
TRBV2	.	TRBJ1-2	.	CASSGVVGYTF	TGTGCCAGCAGTGGGGTAGTAGGCTACACCTTC
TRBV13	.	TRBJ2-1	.	CASSLGDANIREQFF	TGTGCCAGCAGCTTAGGCGATGCCAACATACGTGAGCAGTTCTTC
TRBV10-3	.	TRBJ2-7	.	CAISDSRSAWEQYF	TGTGCCATCAGTGATAGCCGAAGCGCCTGGGAGCAGTACTTC
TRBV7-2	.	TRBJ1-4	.	CASSLNMGEKLFF	TGTGCCAGCAGCCTAAACATGGGTGAAAAACTGTTTTTT
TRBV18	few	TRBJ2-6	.	CASSPFPESSGANVLTF	TGTGCCAGCTCACCGTTCCCCGAGAGCTCTGGGGCCAACGTCCTGACTTTC
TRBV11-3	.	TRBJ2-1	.	CASSLWDGNNEQFF	TGTGCCAGCAGCTTATGGGACGGGAACAATGAGCAGTTCTTC
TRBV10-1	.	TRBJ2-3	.	CASSTLPNTDTQYF	TGCGCCAGCAGTACACTACCAAACACAGATACGCAGTATTTT
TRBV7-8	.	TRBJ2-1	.	CASSLAGWNEQFF	TGTGCCAGCAGCTTAGCGGGATGGAATGAGCAGTTCTTC
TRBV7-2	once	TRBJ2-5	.	CASSLEFGLETQYF	TGTGCCAGCAGCCTAGAGTTTGGGTTGGAGACCCAGTACTTC
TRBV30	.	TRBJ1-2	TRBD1	CAWRRAGGNYGYTF	TGTGCCTGGAGACGGGCAGGGGGCAACTATGGCTACACCTTC
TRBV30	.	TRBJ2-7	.	CAWIRQVPYEQYF	TGTGCCTGGATTCGACAGGTTCCCTACGAGCAGTACTTC
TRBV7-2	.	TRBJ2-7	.	CASSLKTTFEQYF	TGTGCCAGCAGCTTAAAGACCACCTTTGAGCAGTACTTC
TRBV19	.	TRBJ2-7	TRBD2	CASSKRREGTTYEQYF	TGTGCCAGTAGTAAACGACGGGAGGGGACAACCTACGAGCAGTACTTC
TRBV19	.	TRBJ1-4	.	CASSAGYEKLFF	TGTGCCAGTAGTGCAGGGTATGAAAAACTGTTTTTT
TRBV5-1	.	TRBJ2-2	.	CASMLQGRAGELFF	TGCGCCAGCATGCTTCAGGGGCGGGCCGGGGAGCTGTTTTTT
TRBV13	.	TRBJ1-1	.	CASSQAGQPNTEAFF	TGTGCCAGCAGCCAAGCCGGACAGCCGAACACTGAAGCTTTCTTT
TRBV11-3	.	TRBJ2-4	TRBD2	CASTPGGWTKNIQYF	TGTGCCAGCACACCGGGGGGATGGACCAAAAACATTCAGTACTTC